These 9 T cell receptor beta chains share one sample of origin, sequenced in a study of T-cell reconstitution after alpha-beta-depleted transplantation in children. As it was prepared, the TCRbeta library received unique molecular identifiers. One entry per CDR3 protein, called by TCRdb with MiXCR from the PCR reads. The repertoire consists of approximately 500,000 distinct CDR3 sequences, with about 10% occurring once and the leading ten covering just over 2%. Sequencing was performed on PBMCs, taken before TCRalphabeta/CD19-depleted stem cell transplant. These receptors came from a child between 2 and 9 years old with inherited bone marrow failure, due to receive a stem cell transplant.

In its sample, this clonotype was seen many times. The chain joins TRBV7-8 to TRBJ2-7; 11 nucleotides align to TRBD2. The germline CDR1 and CDR2 sequences are SGHVS and FQNEAQ. The CDR3 covers 16 residues. With 5 bases clipped from V and 1 base from J, the junction kept 7 bases outside the gene matches. CDR3 in DNA: TGTGCCAGCAGCGGTGTAGCGGGAGGGTTTTCCTACGAGCAGTACTTC. Its translation: CASSGVAGGFSYEQYF.

At least ten counts were recorded for this clonotype. This sequence joins TRBV14 and TRBJ2-1; D is unresolved. V lost 2 bases to trimming and J lost 9 bases, with 14 bases between them. The CDR3 totals 14 residues. The germline gives CDR1 SGHDN, CDR2 FVKESK. The CDR3 spells CASSQRLSSVEQFF. The CDR3 bases are TGTGCCAGCAGCCAACGACTTAGCTCGGTTGAGCAGTTCTTC.

This clonotype was counted many times. The chain uses TRBV20-1 and TRBJ2-7; D possibly corresponds to TRBD2 (5 bases). CDR3 length: 15 amino acids. The V gene's germline CDR1 is DFQATT and CDR2 SNEGSKA (reference sequence). Trimming shortened V by 6 bases and J by 6 bases, and 24 bases separated the two germline ends. The CDR3 sequence: CSADLRTYGGGEQYF. The CDR3 DNA follows: TGCAGTGCCGATTTGCGCACGTATGGAGGAGGCGAGCAGTACTTC.

The chain recombines TRBV11-2 with TRBJ2-1; 10 bases align to TRBD2. The CDR3 loop spans 16 amino acids. The junction had 8 bases not matched to a gene; V was cut back by 1 base and J by 8 bases. Germline V gene data show CDR1 as SGHAT and CDR2 as FQNNGV. DNA of the CDR3: TGTGCCAGCAGCTTAGTTCCAGCGGGAGGGCTTCATGAGCAGTTCTTC. It codes for CASSLVPAGGLHEQFF.

The chain recombines TRBV3-1 with TRBJ2-3; 7 bases fit TRBD2. Trimming at V came to 0 bases and at J to 1 base, leaving 1 base not matched to a gene. CDR3 length equals 15 residues. Germline V lookup: CDR1 LGHDT, CDR2 YNNKEL (reference sequence). CDR3 region: CASSQETSGTDTQYF. CDR3 DNA sequence: TGTGCCAGCAGCCAAGAAACTAGCGGCACAGATACGCAGTATTTT.

This clonotype was seen once. This chain links TRBV5-5 with TRBJ1-2; D gene ambiguous. Trimming pared 4 bases from V and 4 bases from J, leaving 17 bases between. The CDR3 sequence is 15 residues long. CDR1 is SGHKS and CDR2 is YYEKEE in the germline V gene (reference sequence). The CDR3 spells CASSIGSVVGYGYTF. In DNA, the CDR3 is TGTGCCAGCAGCATTGGTAGCGTGGTGGGCTATGGCTACACCTTC. The whole variable domain, remainder taken from reference TRBV5-5 and TRBJ1-2, is DAGVTQSPTHLIKTRGQQVTLRCSPISGHKSVSWYQQVLGQGPQFIFQYYEKEERGRGNFPDRFSARQFPNYSSELNVNALLLGDSALYLCASSIGSVVGYGYTFGSGTRLTVV.

At least ten counts were recorded for this clonotype. This rearrangement joins TRBV7-2 to TRBJ2-7; D is unclear. The germline gives CDR1 SGHTA, CDR2 FQGNSA. Deletions cut 4 bases from V and 0 bases from J, with 10 bases between. CDR3 length equals 14 residues. Here the CDR3 reads CASSSSRLSYEQYF. The CDR3, as DNA: TGTGCCAGCAGCTCCTCCAGACTCTCCTACGAGCAGTACTTC.

This clonotype was seen many times. This rearrangement joins TRBV2 to TRBJ1-1; D is unclear. Germline assignment: CDR1 SNHLY and CDR2 FYNNEI. This CDR3 spans 12 amino acids. V lost 7 bases, J lost 3 bases, and 9 bases lay in between. The chain's CDR3 is CASTYGDTEAFF. Written as DNA, the CDR3 is TGTGCCAGCACCTACGGGGACACTGAAGCTTTCTTT.

This clonotype was seen many times. V usage is TRBV9 and J usage is TRBJ1-2, with unresolved D. Germline V lookup: CDR1 SGDLS, CDR2 YYNGEE. This CDR3 contains 13 residues. Trimming removed 0 bases at V and 5 bases at J, with 8 bases between. As DNA, the CDR3 is TGTGCCAGCAGCGTAGGGGTGGAGTATGGCTACACCTTC. Translation gives CASSVGVEYGYTF.